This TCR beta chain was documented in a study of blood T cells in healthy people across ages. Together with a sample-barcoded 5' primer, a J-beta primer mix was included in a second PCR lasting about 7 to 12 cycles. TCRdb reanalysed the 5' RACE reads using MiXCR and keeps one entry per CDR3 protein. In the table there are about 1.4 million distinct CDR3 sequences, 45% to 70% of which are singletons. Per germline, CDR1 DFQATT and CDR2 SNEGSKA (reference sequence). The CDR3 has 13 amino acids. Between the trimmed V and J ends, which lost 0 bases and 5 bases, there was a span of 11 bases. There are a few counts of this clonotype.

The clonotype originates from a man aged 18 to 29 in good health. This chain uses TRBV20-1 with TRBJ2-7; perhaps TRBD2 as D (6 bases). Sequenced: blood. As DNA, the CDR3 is TGCAGTGCTAGAGATGCGGGGTCCCACGAGCAGTACTTC. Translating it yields CSARDAGSHEQYF.